These 18 T cell receptor beta chains originate from one sample sequenced in a study of T-cell reconstitution after alpha-beta-depleted transplantation in children. Preparing the TCRbeta library involved the use of unique molecular identifiers. From the PCR reads, TCRdb called clonotypes with MiXCR, one entry per CDR3 protein. This sample carries tens of thousands of distinct CDR3 sequences, around 9% of them seen once, and the ten largest clones take 27%. The specimen was PBMCs, mostly from graft donor cells, collected 60 days after TCRalphabeta/CD19-depleted stem cell transplant. These receptors were taken from a male patient under 10 years old who had a stem cell transplant for chronic granulomatous disease, so the T cells may come from the graft donor.

Ten or more counts support this clonotype. Here the CDR3 DNA reads TGTGCCACCACCAGTGGTCTGACTGAAGCTTTCTTT. This translates into CATTSGLTEAFF. The chain joins TRBV28 to TRBJ1-1; D not resolved. The length of the CDR3 is 12 residues. Germline V gene lookup returns CDR1 MDHEN and CDR2 SYDVKM. The V gene lost 10 bases and the J gene lost 5 bases, with 14 bases spanning the gap. Using reference TRBV28 and TRBJ1-1 for the parts outside the CDR3, the full variable domain is DVKVTQSSRYLVKRTGEKVFLECVQDMDHENMFWYRQDPGLGLRLIYFSYDVKMKEKGDIPEGYSVSREKKERFSLILESASTNQTSMYLCATTSGLTEAFFGQGTRLTVV.

This clonotype was seen repeatedly, ten times or more. CDR3: CASSDRGLGNQPQHF. The DNA of the CDR3 is TGTGCCAGCAGCGACAGGGGGCTCGGCAATCAGCCCCAGCATTTT. V is TRBV12-3 or TRBV12-4 and J is TRBJ1-5; 10 positions agree with TRBD1. J gave up 2 bases and V 6 bases, and 4 bases lay outside the gene matches. The CDR3 sequence is 15 residues long.

Note on this clonotype: This may be a read error: a much more frequent sequence differs by one nucleotide. V gene TRBV6-1 combines with J gene TRBJ2-7; 12 nucleotides agree with TRBD1. The V gene end was trimmed by 8 bases and the J gene end by 4 bases; junction bases not matched to a gene: 15. The CDR3 is 17 amino acids. Germline V gives CDR1 MNHNS, CDR2 SASEGT. CDR3 in amino acids: CASQNREGQGASYEQYF. For the CDR3, the DNA is TGTGCCAGCCAAAATAGGGAGGGACAGGGGGCATCTTACGAGCAGTACTTC.

The gene calls are TRBV6-4 and TRBJ1-5; D unresolved. V lost 3 bases, J lost 3 bases, and 9 bases lay in between. This CDR3 comprises 14 residues. Germline CDR1 and CDR2: MRHNA and SNTAGT. CDR3 region: CASSERTYNQPQHF. The CDR3 DNA sequence: TGTGCCAGCAGTGAACGGACCTACAATCAGCCCCAGCATTTT.

This chain uses TRBV29-1 with TRBJ1-1, with a tentative D call TRBD1 (5 bases). Trimming shortened V by 1 base and J by 4 bases, and 10 bases separated the two germline ends. The CDR3 extends over 13 amino acids. Looked up from germline, CDR1 is SQVTM and CDR2 is ANQGSEA. The CDR3 loop is CSVEGGGGTEAFF. The CDR3 region has the DNA TGCAGCGTTGAAGGGGGTGGGGGCACTGAAGCTTTCTTT.

The table lists this clonotype with many counts. The V call is TRBV7-2, the J call TRBJ1-1; tentatively, D is TRBD1 (5 bases). This CDR3 spans 15 amino acids. Germline-derived CDR1 and CDR2 are SGHTA and FQGNSA. Trimming cost V 4 bases and J 3 bases, with 15 bases left between them. Here the CDR3 DNA reads TGTGCCAGCAGCTCGGGGCCACTCGGACACACTGAAGCTTTCTTT. Translated: CASSSGPLGHTEAFF. The whole variable domain, remainder taken from reference TRBV7-2 and TRBJ1-1, is GAGVSQSPSNKVTEKGKDVELRCDPISGHTALYWYRQSLGQGLEFLIYFQGNSAPDKSGLPSDRFSAERTGGSVSTLTIQRTQQEDSAVYLCASSSGPLGHTEAFFGQGTRLTVV.

This clonotype was counted between two and nine times. The rearrangement joins TRBV10-3 to TRBJ2-4; 7 nucleotides align to TRBD1. This CDR3 spans 17 amino acids. Germline CDR1 ENHRY, CDR2 SYGVKD. With V trimmed by 10 bases and J by 3 bases, 18 bases remained unmatched. The CDR3 loop reads CATRDRARTLDKNIQYF. CDR3 coding DNA: TGTGCCACCAGAGACAGGGCCAGAACTCTCGACAAAAACATTCAGTACTTC.

This clonotype was recorded at least ten times. V is TRBV28 and J is TRBJ2-3, with 12 bases lining up with TRBD2. The CDR3 length is 15 residues. Germline assignment: CDR1 MDHEN and CDR2 SYDVKM. Germline trimming cut 5 bases from V and 4 bases from J; bases unmatched to any gene: 4. The CDR3 DNA sequence: TGTGCCAGCAGTCTAGCGGGAGGGCCAGCAGATACGCAGTATTTT. It specifies CASSLAGGPADTQYF.

This clonotype was picked up many times. The V and J genes are TRBV11-2 and TRBJ2-2; D gene unclear. From germline, CDR1 is SGHAT and CDR2 FQNNGV. Trimming shortened V by 1 base and J by 1 base, and 7 bases separated the two germline ends. This CDR3 contains 15 residues. CDR3 in DNA: TGTGCCAGCAGCTTAGGCCTACTGAACACCGGGGAGCTGTTTTTT. As protein: CASSLGLLNTGELFF.

The V call is TRBV19, the J call TRBJ1-6; unclear D gene. Germline V CDR1 and CDR2: LNHDA, SQIVND (reference sequence). The CDR3 has 15 amino acids. V was pared by 4 bases and J by 5 bases, with 12 bases between. The CDR3 sequence: CASSSGKAHNSPLHF. CDR3 nucleotide sequence: TGTGCCAGTAGTAGCGGCAAGGCCCATAATTCACCCCTCCACTTT.

In this sample, this clonotype turned up many times. The chain couples TRBV3-1 to TRBJ2-7; 9 bases map to TRBD1. Germline CDR1 LGHDT, CDR2 YNNKEL (reference sequence). V lost 3 bases to trimming and J lost 9 bases; unmatched junction nucleotides: 6. This CDR3 comprises 13 residues. The CDR3 here is CASSQTDRGGQYF. The CDR3 DNA is TGTGCCAGCAGCCAGACGGACAGGGGAGGGCAGTACTTC.

In its sample, this clonotype was seen many times. The rearrangement joins TRBV5-1 to TRBJ2-7; 10 bases are a match to TRBD2. V was clipped by 2 bases and J by 7 bases; unmatched bases: 18. The germline gives CDR1 SGHRS, CDR2 YFSETQ. This CDR3 has 18 amino acids. CDR3 region: CASSFGFLSGRALYEQYF. DNA of the CDR3: TGCGCCAGCAGCTTCGGCTTTCTCAGCGGGAGGGCCTTGTATGAGCAGTACTTC.

This clonotype was picked up many times. The chain combines TRBV9 with TRBJ2-3; D perhaps matches TRBD2 (5 bases). This CDR3 is 13 amino acids long. Germline values: CDR1 SGDLS, CDR2 YYNGEE. Trimming cost V 4 bases and J 4 bases, with 10 bases left between them. The CDR3 sequence: CASSTLLADTQYF. The CDR3 DNA sequence: TGTGCCAGCAGCACCCTACTAGCAGATACGCAGTATTTT.

A single count supports this clonotype. V is TRBV12-3 or TRBV12-4 and J is TRBJ2-3, with D possibly TRBD2 on 5 matching bases. With 7 bases removed from V and 8 bases from J, the gap between germline ends came to 19 bases. The CDR3 consists of 14 residues. CDR3 sequence reads: CASTPGSRTGTQYF. Here the CDR3 DNA reads TGTGCCAGCACCCCGGGATCGCGGACGGGTACGCAGTATTTT.

In its sample, this clonotype was seen a few times. J is TRBJ2-7 and V is TRBV15, with TRBD2 as a possible D gene (5 bases). Germline CDR1 LNHNV, CDR2 YYDKDF (reference sequence). The CDR3 is 16 amino acids. V was pared by 0 bases and J by 0 bases, with 12 bases between. The CDR3 is CATSRDAGLSSYEQYF. The CDR3, as DNA: TGTGCCACCAGCAGAGATGCGGGCTTGAGCTCCTACGAGCAGTACTTC.

This clonotype has more than one count but fewer than ten. The chain joins TRBV20-1 to TRBJ2-5; 9 bases agree with TRBD1. Germline loops: CDR1 DFQATT, CDR2 SNEGSKA (reference sequence). V was clipped by 3 bases and J by 4 bases; unmatched bases: 6. CDR3 size: 14 residues. The CDR3, as DNA: TGCAGTGCTAGTGGGGACAGGGCCGTAGAGACCCAGTACTTC. This encodes CSASGDRAVETQYF.

Many counts were recorded for this clonotype. J is TRBJ2-1 and V is TRBV10-1; D might be TRBD2 (6 bases). The CDR3 has 14 residues. V was pared by 9 bases and J by 3 bases, with 15 bases between. Germline-derived CDR1 and CDR2 are WNHNN and SYGVQD (reference sequence). CDR3 in DNA: TGCGCCAGGGGGAGGCAGCCCATCTACAATGAGCAGTTCTTC. This codes for CARGRQPIYNEQFF.

This clonotype was seen repeatedly, ten times or more. The chain has TRBV6-2 or TRBV6-3 and TRBJ2-5; D remains ambiguous. The germline V gene has CDR1 MNHEY and CDR2 SVGEGT. This CDR3 region has 14 residues. V dropped 2 bases and J dropped 2 bases, with 9 bases sitting between them. Here the CDR3 reads CASSYRQAQETQYF. CDR3 coding DNA: TGTGCCAGCAGTTACCGCCAGGCTCAAGAGACCCAGTACTTC.